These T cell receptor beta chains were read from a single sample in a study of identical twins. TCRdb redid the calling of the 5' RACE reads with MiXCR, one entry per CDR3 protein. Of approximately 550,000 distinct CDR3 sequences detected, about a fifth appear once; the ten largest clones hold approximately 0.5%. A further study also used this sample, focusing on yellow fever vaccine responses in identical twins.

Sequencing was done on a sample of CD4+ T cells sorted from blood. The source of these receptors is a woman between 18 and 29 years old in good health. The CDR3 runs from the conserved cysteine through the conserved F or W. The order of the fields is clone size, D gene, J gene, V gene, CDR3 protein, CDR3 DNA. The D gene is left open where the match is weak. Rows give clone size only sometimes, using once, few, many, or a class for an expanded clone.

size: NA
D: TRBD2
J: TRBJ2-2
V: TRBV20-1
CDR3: CSATDIPGLAGGRYTGELFF
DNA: TGCAGTGCTACAGACATCCCGGGACTAGCGGGGGGGCGGTACACCGGGGAGCTGTTTTTT

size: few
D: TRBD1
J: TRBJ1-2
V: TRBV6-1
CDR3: CASLTGTGTHGYTF
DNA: TGTGCCAGCCTGACCGGGACAGGGACCCATGGCTACACCTTC

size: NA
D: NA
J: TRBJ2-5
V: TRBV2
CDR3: CASSESSIQETQYF
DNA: TGTGCCAGCAGTGAATCGTCGATTCAAGAGACCCAGTACTTC

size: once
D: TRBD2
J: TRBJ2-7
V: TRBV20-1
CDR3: CSAMAREGRAYEQYF
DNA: TGCAGTGCGATGGCGCGGGAGGGCCGGGCCTACGAGCAGTACTTC

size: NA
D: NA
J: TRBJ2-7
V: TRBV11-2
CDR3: CASSLVGSEQYF
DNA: TGTGCCAGCAGCTTAGTAGGGAGCGAGCAGTACTTC

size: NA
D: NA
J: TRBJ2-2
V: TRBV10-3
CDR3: CAISRTIANTGELFF
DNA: TGTGCCATCAGCAGGACAATCGCGAACACCGGGGAGCTGTTTTTT

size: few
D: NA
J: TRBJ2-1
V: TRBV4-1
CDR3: CASSQSTWRDEQFF
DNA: TGCGCCAGCAGCCAATCAACTTGGCGGGATGAGCAGTTCTTC

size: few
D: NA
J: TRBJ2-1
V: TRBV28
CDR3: CASSWGGVWLPRRNEQFF
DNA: TGTGCCAGCAGTTGGGGAGGAGTTTGGCTACCTCGAAGGAATGAGCAGTTCTTC

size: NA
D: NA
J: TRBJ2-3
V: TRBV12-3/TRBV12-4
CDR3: CASSLTGTRTDTQYF
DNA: TGTGCCAGCAGTTTGACAGGGACTCGCACAGATACGCAGTATTTT

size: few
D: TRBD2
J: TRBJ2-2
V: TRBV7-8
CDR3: CASSQQRVAGGPNTGELFF
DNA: TGTGCCAGCAGCCAGCAGAGGGTAGCGGGGGGCCCGAACACCGGGGAGCTGTTTTTT

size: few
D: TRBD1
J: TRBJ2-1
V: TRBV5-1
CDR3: CASSLIMGQGINEQFF
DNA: TGCGCCAGCAGCTTGATTATGGGACAGGGGATTAATGAGCAGTTCTTC

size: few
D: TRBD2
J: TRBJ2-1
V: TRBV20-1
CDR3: CSARLAGYEQFF
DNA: TGCAGTGCTCGACTAGCGGGGTATGAGCAGTTCTTC

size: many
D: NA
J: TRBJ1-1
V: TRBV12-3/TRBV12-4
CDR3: CASSIQHWTEAFF
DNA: TGTGCCAGCAGTATACAGCATTGGACTGAAGCTTTCTTT

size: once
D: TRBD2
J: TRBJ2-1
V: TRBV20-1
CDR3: CSAQGLAGVLGGHNEQFF
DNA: TGCAGTGCCCAAGGACTAGCGGGAGTATTAGGGGGACACAATGAGCAGTTCTTC

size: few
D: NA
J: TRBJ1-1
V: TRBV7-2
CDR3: CASSLGLILAEAFF
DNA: TGTGCCAGCAGCTTAGGATTGATACTGGCTGAAGCTTTCTTT

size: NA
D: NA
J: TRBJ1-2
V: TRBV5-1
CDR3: CASSGSGTSGYTF
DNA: TGCGCCAGCAGCGGATCAGGCACATCTGGCTACACCTTC

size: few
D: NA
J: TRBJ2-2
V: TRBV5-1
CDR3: CASRSSGAGELFF
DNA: TGCGCCAGCAGAAGTTCAGGGGCCGGGGAGCTGTTTTTT

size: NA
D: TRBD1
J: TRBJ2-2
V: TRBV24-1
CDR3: CATSENRGNTGELFF
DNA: TGTGCCACCAGTGAGAACAGGGGGAACACCGGGGAGCTGTTTTTT

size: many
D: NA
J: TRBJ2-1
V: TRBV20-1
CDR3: CSAINGGYQYNEQFF
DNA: TGCAGTGCGATAAACGGGGGATACCAATACAATGAGCAGTTCTTC

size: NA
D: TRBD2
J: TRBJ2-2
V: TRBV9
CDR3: CASSVVPSGPTNTGELFF
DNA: TGTGCCAGCAGCGTAGTTCCTAGCGGGCCAACGAACACCGGGGAGCTGTTTTTT

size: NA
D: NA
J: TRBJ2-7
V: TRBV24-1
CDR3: CATSDSGPSYEQYF
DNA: TGTGCCACCAGTGACTCAGGGCCCTCCTACGAGCAGTACTTC

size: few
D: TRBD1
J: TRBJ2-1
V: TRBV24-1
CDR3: CATSQTGTGNNEQFF
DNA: TGTGCCACGAGTCAAACCGGGACAGGCAACAATGAGCAGTTCTTC

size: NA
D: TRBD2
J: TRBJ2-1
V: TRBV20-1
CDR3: CSAHGLAGGPNNEQFF
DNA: TGCAGTGCCCACGGACTAGCGGGAGGGCCAAACAATGAGCAGTTCTTC

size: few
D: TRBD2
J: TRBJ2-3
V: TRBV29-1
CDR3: CSVVISGRTDTQYF
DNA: TGCAGCGTTGTTATTAGCGGGAGGACAGATACGCAGTATTTT

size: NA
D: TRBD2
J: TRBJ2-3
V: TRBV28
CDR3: CASSVAGVSGDTQYF
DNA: TGTGCCAGCAGTGTAGCGGGAGTGAGTGGAGATACGCAGTATTTT

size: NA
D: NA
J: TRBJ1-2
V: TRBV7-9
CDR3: CASSVGGLYGYTF
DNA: TGTGCCAGCAGCGTAGGTGGGCTCTATGGCTACACCTTC

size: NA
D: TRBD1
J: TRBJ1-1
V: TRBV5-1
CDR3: CASSLAGGVYTEAFF
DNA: TGCGCCAGCAGCTTGGCAGGGGGAGTTTACACTGAAGCTTTCTTT

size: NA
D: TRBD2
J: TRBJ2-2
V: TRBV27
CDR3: CASSLRASGILAGELFF
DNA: TGTGCCAGCAGTTTAAGGGCTAGCGGAATTCTGGCCGGGGAGCTGTTTTTT

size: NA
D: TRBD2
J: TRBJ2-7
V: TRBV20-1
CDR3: CSAIPGLAGGYEQYF
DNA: TGCAGTGCCATACCGGGACTAGCGGGAGGATACGAGCAGTACTTC

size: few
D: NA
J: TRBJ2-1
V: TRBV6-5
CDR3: CASTLGDEQFF
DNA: TGTGCCAGCACCCTTGGCGATGAGCAGTTCTTC

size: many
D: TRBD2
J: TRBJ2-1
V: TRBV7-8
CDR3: CASSPLAGGQNEQFF
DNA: TGTGCCAGCAGTCCACTAGCGGGAGGGCAGAATGAGCAGTTCTTC

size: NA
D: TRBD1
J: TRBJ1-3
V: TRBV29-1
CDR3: CSYGDSSGNTIYF
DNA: TGCAGTTATGGGGACAGCTCTGGAAACACCATATATTTT

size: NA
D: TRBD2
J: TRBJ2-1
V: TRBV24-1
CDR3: CATSEIAGGREQFF
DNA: TGTGCCACCAGTGAGATAGCGGGGGGGAGAGAGCAGTTCTTC

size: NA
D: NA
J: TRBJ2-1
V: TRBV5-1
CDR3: CASSPAGVGTGSNEQFF
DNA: TGCGCCAGCAGCCCTGCCGGGGTCGGCACCGGATCCAATGAGCAGTTCTTC

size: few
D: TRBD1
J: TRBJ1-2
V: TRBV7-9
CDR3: CASSFRQGVNYGYTF
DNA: TGTGCCAGCAGCTTCCGACAGGGTGTGAACTATGGCTACACCTTC

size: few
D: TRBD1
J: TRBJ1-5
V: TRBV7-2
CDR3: CASSLRGLDQPQHF
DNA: TGTGCCAGCAGCTTGAGGGGGCTCGATCAGCCCCAGCATTTT

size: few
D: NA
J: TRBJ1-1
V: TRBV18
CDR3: CASSPRTGQANTEAFF
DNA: TGTGCCAGCTCACCACGAACAGGGCAAGCGAACACTGAAGCTTTCTTT